These T cell receptor beta chains were read from a single sample in a study of T-cell reconstitution after alpha-beta-depleted transplantation in children. TCRdb processed the PCR reads anew with MiXCR; each CDR3 protein has one entry. The sample includes roughly 610,000 distinct CDR3 sequences, about 10% of them seen just once. The sequencing used PBMCs from the stem cell graft donor, collected from the stem cell graft. All receptors derive from a human donor who donated a stem cell graft to a child with acute myeloid leukemia. Each CDR3 is given without its conserved first and last residue. Each record gives: J gene, V gene, CDR3 protein.

>TRBJ2-1|TRBV27
ASSLRRTSGTHESSYNEQF
>TRBJ2-7|TRBV27
ASRGTSGMHEQY
>TRBJ2-7|TRBV6-2/TRBV6-3
ASSYEVGRGATSYEQY
>TRBJ2-1|TRBV27
ASSLETSGRMNEQF
>TRBJ1-1|TRBV28
ASRGSAKKTEAF
>TRBJ2-1|TRBV6-2/TRBV6-3
ASSYGSTSGHFNEQF
>TRBJ2-7|TRBV5-1
ASSLKGGYEQY
>TRBJ1-2|TRBV6-2/TRBV6-3
ASSSLTRGSYGYT
>TRBJ1-5|TRBV28
ATQAGGNQPQH
>TRBJ1-2|TRBV20-1
SASRGQESYGYT
>TRBJ1-5|TRBV3-1
ASSQGEKAQH